This T cell receptor (beta chain) was captured in a study of OX40 agonist ivuxolimab in advanced cancers. Repertoires were generated with immunoSEQ multiplex PCR, while TCRdb's copy carries only in-frame clones and drops some. The sample consists of 50,000 or so clones, 85% of them appearing once. Points from the study as a whole: The antigens recognized by the expanded peripheral T cells, that is their antigen specificity, were not determined.

This clone has only one observation. Its target is unknown. Germline CDR1 LGHNA, CDR2 YSLEER. V lost 0 bases to trimming and J lost 10 bases, with 12 bases between them. This CDR3 has 13 residues. This receptor was obtained from an adult with an advanced solid tumor such as melanoma, head and neck, liver or kidney cancer. The sample was CD4+ or CD8+ T cells sorted from blood, taken in a trial of the OX40 agonist ivuxolimab. The V call is TRBV4-3, the J call TRBJ1-2; possibly TRBD1 for D (6 bases). The CDR3 here is CASSQDPGHPYTF. The CDR3 DNA is TGCGCCAGCAGCCAAGATCCGGGACACCCCTACACCTTC.